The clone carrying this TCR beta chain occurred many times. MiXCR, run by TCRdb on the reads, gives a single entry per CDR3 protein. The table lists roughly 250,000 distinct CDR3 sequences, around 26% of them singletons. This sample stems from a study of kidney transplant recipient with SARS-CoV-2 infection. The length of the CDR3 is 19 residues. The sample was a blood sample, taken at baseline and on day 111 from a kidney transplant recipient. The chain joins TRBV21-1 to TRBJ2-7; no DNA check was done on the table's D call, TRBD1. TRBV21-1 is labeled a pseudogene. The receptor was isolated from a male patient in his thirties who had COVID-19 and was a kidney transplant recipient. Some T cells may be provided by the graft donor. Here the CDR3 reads CASSSLRDIQDLGAYEQYF. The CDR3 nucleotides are TGTGCCAGCAGCTCCCTTCGGGACATCCAAGATCTAGGCGCGTACGAGCAGTACTTC.